A selection of T cell receptor beta chains follows, all from one sample in a study of T-cell memory formation after mild COVID-19. TCRdb redid the calling of the 5' RACE reads with MiXCR, one entry per CDR3 protein. Of roughly 450,000 distinct CDR3 sequences in the sample, approximately 18% are singletons; the top ten hold 20% to 25%. The sample comprised PBMCs or a T cell subset sorted from them (not recorded which). Receptors originate from a man between 18 and 35 years old who had mild COVID-19 (a few samples of this study predate the infection). Cell type and time point are not known. CDR3s leave out the opening cysteine and the closing phenylalanine or tryptophan. Rows may omit the clone size; those that give it use once, few, many or a size class.

V,size,J,CDR3
TRBV9,-,TRBJ2-1,ASSVVAGTGDEQF
TRBV20-1,-,TRBJ1-5,SARWENQPQH
TRBV24-1,few,TRBJ2-2,ATSDPVANTGELF
TRBV7-9,-,TRBJ2-7,ASSLGGQIRRQY
TRBV2,-,TRBJ2-1,ASKVAGTSYNEQF
TRBV10-3,-,TRBJ2-6,AISESGGNNVLT
TRBV28,few,TRBJ2-1,ASRIPTEKNEQF
TRBV28,-,TRBJ2-7,ASSFVGDEQY
TRBV6-2/TRBV6-3,-,TRBJ1-1,ASTRRDTEAF
TRBV7-8,few,TRBJ1-1,ASRRQGTGTEAF
TRBV28,-,TRBJ2-3,ASTPGLAADTQY
TRBV12-3/TRBV12-4,many,TRBJ2-7,ASSLRGETRRSYEQY
TRBV9,many,TRBJ2-1,ASSVVGGPSSYNEQF
TRBV4-1,-,TRBJ1-1,ASSPFWFAKNEAF
TRBV7-9,few,TRBJ2-7,ASSSTGGSYEQY
TRBV27,-,TRBJ2-2,ASSGGFTSNTGELF
TRBV7-2,-,TRBJ2-7,ASSGGTGGFPGSYEQY
TRBV4-3,-,TRBJ2-1,ASSPALAGGPPEQF
TRBV7-8,few,TRBJ1-1,ASREQENTEAF
TRBV7-2,many,TRBJ2-2,ASSPRAAFYTGELF
TRBV7-2,-,TRBJ1-5,ASSAQDVYTYSNQPQH
TRBV3-1,-,TRBJ2-7,ASSQEGRQY
TRBV5-1,few,TRBJ2-4,ASSRTGEIAKNIQY
TRBV7-2,-,TRBJ1-3,ASSPSAGRSGNTIY
TRBV20-1,-,TRBJ2-4,SARTVIGNIQY
TRBV5-4,-,TRBJ2-5,ASRTTGTGETQY
TRBV2,few,TRBJ1-1,ASTLQPGTEAF
TRBV28,few,TRBJ2-1,ASSLVAGGNEQF
TRBV5-1,few,TRBJ1-4,ASSRDAGAANEKLF
TRBV18,few,TRBJ1-3,ASSQRQVKNSGNTIY
TRBV5-6,-,TRBJ1-2,ASSEGWGYT
TRBV4-3,-,TRBJ1-2,ASSQAAGQDYGYT
TRBV4-1,few,TRBJ2-3,ASSQETSGGPTDTQY
TRBV6-2/TRBV6-3,few,TRBJ2-7,ASSPRDRDDYEQY
TRBV19,-,TRBJ2-1,ASSKQGYYNEQF
TRBV20-1,few,TRBJ1-5,SARGGSGNQPQH
TRBV10-3,many,TRBJ2-1,AIRLSGGDNEQF
TRBV20-1,-,TRBJ2-2,SADGASGTGELF
TRBV7-6,few,TRBJ2-2,ASSLLGGSGELF
TRBV9,-,TRBJ1-5,ASSEAGTHQPQH
TRBV5-1,many,TRBJ2-5,ASRVQGMETQY
TRBV7-9,-,TRBJ1-2,ASSFGRVELYGYT
TRBV6-5,-,TRBJ1-1,ASSYSGTGYTEAF
TRBV28,-,TRBJ1-6,ASSSTRVVTYNSPLH
TRBV20-1,-,TRBJ1-1,SPWTRGEGNTEAF
TRBV20-1,-,TRBJ2-5,SAPTSGEETQY
TRBV3-1,-,TRBJ1-1,ASLPGQGVGEAF
TRBV3-1,few,TRBJ1-2,ASSQGQTTGYT
TRBV11-2,few,TRBJ2-5,ASSLQGQHQETQY
TRBV12-3/TRBV12-4,-,TRBJ1-6,ASRRDRSNSPLH
TRBV28,-,TRBJ1-2,ASSSTSEGYT
TRBV7-2,-,TRBJ1-6,ASSLARDGNSPLH
TRBV5-1,few,TRBJ1-1,ASRESAGTVNTEAF
TRBV5-1,-,TRBJ1-6,ASSGTAGAGNYSPLH
TRBV7-9,-,TRBJ1-2,ASNPDRVVHGYT